Shown below are 16 T cell receptor beta chains from a single sample sequenced in a study of control samples from healthy donors and cancer patients. Sequenced by immunoSEQ multiplex PCR; TCRdb stores in-frame clones only, minus some. The sample holds under 150,000 clones, more than 75% seen once. The sample was blood. The receptors here all came from a woman in her seventies in good health.

V and J are TRBV5-1 and TRBJ2-7, with TRBD1 matching over 9 bases. The CDR3 contains 15 residues. The germline V gene encodes CDR1 SGHRS and CDR2 YFSETQ. J gave up 5 bases and V 1 base, and 7 bases lay outside the gene matches. Here the CDR3 reads CASSLMGQGWDEQYF. As DNA, the CDR3 is TGCGCCAGCAGCTTGATGGGACAGGGTTGGGACGAGCAGTACTTC. Combining the CDR3 with reference TRBV5-1 and TRBJ2-7 gives the whole variable domain KAGVTQTPRYLIKTRGQQVTLSCSPISGHRSVSWYQQTPGQGLQFLFEYFSETQRNKGNFPGRFSGRQFSNSRSEMNVSTLELGDSALYLCASSLMGQGWDEQYFGPGTRLTVT.

CDR3 region: CASSHGLKDEKLFF. The CDR3 DNA follows: TGTGCCAGTAGTCACGGGCTGAAAGATGAAAAACTGTTTTTT. The chain combines TRBV19 with TRBJ1-4; D remains ambiguous. The CDR3 is 14 residues long. V was cut by 5 bases and J by 6 bases, with 13 bases left in between. Per germline, CDR1 LNHDA and CDR2 SQIVND (reference sequence).

The J gene is TRBJ2-5, the V gene TRBV19, with a possible D match to TRBD1 (6 bases). The CDR3 consists of 15 residues. Germline V gives CDR1 LNHDA, CDR2 SQIVND (reference sequence). V dropped 1 base and J dropped 3 bases, with 12 bases sitting between them. CDR3 nucleotides: TGTGCCAGTAGTATAGTAGGGAACAGGGAAGAGACCCAGTACTTC. Translating gives CASSIVGNREETQYF.

This sequence joins TRBV23-1 and TRBJ1-1; TRBD1 agrees at 7 bases. TRBV23-1 is flagged as an ORF with uncertain function. Trimming took 0 bases from V and 4 from J; bases not matched to a gene: 11. The CDR3 extends over 17 amino acids. In DNA, the CDR3 is TGCGCCAGCAGTCAATCCAGGGGGGGCCTATATTGCACTGAAGCTTTCTTT. Amino acids: CASSQSRGGLYCTEAFF.

The CDR3 region is CASSDRQGWNSPLHF. As DNA, the CDR3 is TGTGCCAGCAGTGACCGACAGGGTTGGAATTCACCCCTCCACTTT. V and J are TRBV6-1 and TRBJ1-6, with 7 positions matching TRBD1. The CDR3 runs 15 residues. The germline V gene has CDR1 MNHNS and CDR2 SASEGT. With V trimmed by 3 bases and J by 7 bases, 6 bases remained unmatched.

The chain uses TRBV4-1 and TRBJ2-7, with 8 bases identical to TRBD2. The CDR3 runs 18 residues. CDR1 and CDR2 (germline): MGHRA, YSYEKL. Unmatched junction bases numbered 11, after V lost 0 bases and J lost 1 base. CDR3 loop: CASSQDTHRGGRSYEQYF. DNA of the CDR3: TGCGCCAGCAGCCAAGATACACACCGGGGGGGAAGGTCCTACGAGCAGTACTTC.

The chain uses TRBV4-1 and TRBJ1-1; tentatively, D is TRBD1 (6 bases). The V gene lost 2 bases and the J gene lost 8 bases, with 9 bases spanning the gap. CDR3 length: 12 residues. The germline V gene has CDR1 MGHRA and CDR2 YSYEKL. As DNA, the CDR3 is TGCGCCAGCAGCCAATTTGACAGGGAAGCTTTCTTT. Translation: CASSQFDREAFF.

CDR3 protein: CASSLFLGQGGGTEAFF. CDR3 coding DNA: TGTGCCAGCAGCCTCTTTCTGGGACAGGGAGGTGGCACTGAAGCTTTCTTT. The chain recombines TRBV3-1 (or the pseudogene TRBV3-2) with TRBJ1-1, with 9 nucleotides matching TRBD1. V was clipped by 4 bases and J by 4 bases; unmatched bases: 13. CDR1 is LGHDT and CDR2 is YNNKEL in the germline V gene (reference sequence). The CDR3 runs to 17 residues.

The chain combines TRBV15 with TRBJ1-1, with D maybe TRBD1 (6 bases). This CDR3 region has 14 residues. Germline V gives CDR1 LNHNV, CDR2 YYDKDF (reference sequence). Trimming took off 8 bases at V and 1 base at J, with 14 bases between the two ends. The CDR3 DNA reads as TGTGCCACCTGGGGGGGGGCGACGAACACTGAAGCTTTCTTT. Amino acid sequence: CATWGGATNTEAFF.

This chain uses TRBV3-1 (or the pseudogene TRBV3-2) with TRBJ2-3; D unclear. Trimming pared 0 bases from V and 9 bases from J, leaving 7 bases between. Per the germline V gene, CDR1 is LGHDT and CDR2 is YNNKEL (reference sequence). The CDR3 sequence is 12 residues long. The CDR3 loop is CASSQDEKTQYF. The CDR3 nucleotides read TGTGCCAGCAGCCAAGATGAGAAAACGCAGTATTTT.

J is TRBJ2-7 and V is TRBV13; 7 nucleotides agree with TRBD1. Germline lookup yields CDR1 PRHDT and CDR2 FYEKMQ (reference sequence). The CDR3 covers 14 residues. The J segment lost 3 bases and the V segment lost 0 bases, leaving 2 bases of the junction unmatched. CDR3 sequence: CASSLGQGDYEQYF. As DNA, the CDR3 is TGTGCCAGCAGCTTAGGCCAGGGGGACTACGAGCAGTACTTC.

The rearrangement joins TRBV18 to TRBJ1-4; TRBD1 agrees at 7 bases. V lost 2 bases, J lost 8 bases, and 11 bases stayed unmatched. This CDR3 has 16 residues. In germline, CDR1 is KGHSH, CDR2 LQKENI. In nucleotides, the CDR3 is TGTGCCAGCTCACCATACCCGGGACAGACGAAGGAAAAACTGTTTTTT. It translates to CASSPYPGQTKEKLFF.

The rearrangement links TRBV9 to TRBJ2-1, with 12 bases aligning to TRBD2. Germline CDR1 SGDLS, CDR2 YYNGEE. CDR3 length: 17 residues. The J segment lost 2 bases and the V segment lost 1 base, leaving 4 bases of the junction unmatched. The CDR3, as DNA: TGTGCCAGCAGCGTATATCCTAGCGGGGGGGCCTACAATGAGCAGTTCTTC. This sequence encodes CASSVYPSGGAYNEQFF.

The V and J genes are TRBV5-1 and TRBJ1-5; TRBD1 matches 7 bases. The CDR3 is 16 residues long. The V gene's germline CDR1 is SGHRS and CDR2 YFSETQ. V lost 0 bases to trimming and J lost 4 bases; unmatched junction nucleotides: 7. CDR3 residues: CASSLGAGGSNQPQHF. CDR3 nucleotide sequence: TGCGCCAGCAGCTTGGGGGCAGGGGGTTCAAATCAGCCCCAGCATTTT.

This chain connects TRBV20-1 to TRBJ2-7; no reliable D call. Germline loops: CDR1 DFQATT, CDR2 SNEGSKA (reference sequence). Trimming removed 0 bases at V and 3 bases at J, with 3 bases between. This CDR3 has 11 residues. CDR3 residues: CSAREDYEQYF. The CDR3 nucleotides read TGCAGTGCTAGAGAAGACTACGAGCAGTACTTC.

This chain joins TRBV19 and TRBJ2-6; 12 bases align to TRBD1. Germline CDR1 reads LNHDA; CDR2 reads SQIVND (reference sequence). CDR3 size: 18 residues. V shed 4 bases, J shed 2 bases, and the junction held 6 bases outside the gene matches. The CDR3 protein is CASSKGQGASPGANVLTF. The DNA for the CDR3 is TGTGCCAGTAGTAAGGGACAGGGGGCATCCCCTGGGGCCAACGTCCTGACTTTC.